This entry lists 21 T cell receptor beta chains sequenced from one sample in a study of shared clonotypes between healthy human individuals. Some clones are missing from TCRdb's copy, which holds only in-frame ones; the method was immunoSEQ multiplex PCR. Of some 1 million clones listed, around 74% were seen once; the top ten hold approximately 1.5%. The sample taken for sequencing was memory CD4+ T cells sorted from blood. Indicated subset: CD45RA-negative fraction. These TCRs come from a young man in good health.

The V and J genes are TRBV29-1 and TRBJ2-7; 7 bases agree with TRBD2. CDR1 is SQVTM and CDR2 is ANQGSEA in the germline V gene. CDR3 length equals 12 residues. J was trimmed by 5 bases and V by 6 bases; bases with no gene match: 7. The CDR3, as DNA: TGCAGCGTGGCGGGGGAAAGGAACGAGCAGTACTTC. Protein: CSVAGERNEQYF.

The rearrangement joins TRBV5-5 to TRBJ1-2, with no clear D. V shed 1 base and J shed 4 bases, with 11 bases lying between them. CDR1 and CDR2 from the germline V gene are SGHKS and YYEKEE (reference sequence). CDR3 length: 14 amino acids. This CDR3 reads CASSLLQTSYGYTF. Written as DNA, the CDR3 is TGTGCCAGCAGCTTGCTACAAACTAGCTATGGCTACACCTTC.

The chain links TRBV6-1 to TRBJ2-7; D may be TRBD1 (7 bases). Deletions cut 6 bases from V and 4 bases from J, with 19 bases between. Germline loops: CDR1 MNHNS, CDR2 SASEGT. The CDR3 totals 15 residues. The CDR3 nucleotides are TGTGCCAGCAGGGCTCGCGGGACAGAAATATACGAGCAGTACTTC. It is translated as CASRARGTEIYEQYF.

This chain connects TRBV7-2 to TRBJ1-3; a weak D match, TRBD1 (6 bases). Germline V gene data show CDR1 as SGHTA and CDR2 as FQGNSA. V lost 5 bases to trimming and J lost 8 bases, with 10 bases between them. CDR3 length: 12 residues. The CDR3 is CASSTQGHTIYF. CDR3 DNA sequence: TGTGCCAGCAGCACACAGGGCCACACCATATATTTT.

Details on this clone: This is likely an artifact of a read error, given a far larger clone one base away. Other DNA variants within this sample encode the same CDR3. The chain is built from TRBV7-2 and TRBJ2-1, with 10 bases fitting TRBD2. V lost 1 base, J lost 6 bases, and 0 bases stayed unmatched. The CDR3 contains 14 residues. Germline V gene lookup returns CDR1 SGHTA and CDR2 FQGNSA. The CDR3 protein is CASSLGLAGNEQFF. The CDR3 DNA follows: TGTGCCAGCAGCTTAGGACTAGCGGGCAATGAGCAGTTCTTC.

The rearrangement joins TRBV30 to TRBJ1-6; no clear D gene. This CDR3 region has 14 residues. The ends were cut back, 2 bases at V and 6 bases at J, with 11 bases in the middle. Germline V gives CDR1 GTSNPN, CDR2 SVGIG (reference sequence). CDR3 nucleotides: TGTGCCTGGAGTAGCTCCGGTGGTAATTCACCCCTCCACTTT. Residues: CAWSSSGGNSPLHF. Combining the CDR3 with reference TRBV30 and TRBJ1-6 gives the whole variable domain SQTIHQWPATLVQPVGSPLSLECTVEGTSNPNLYWYRQAAGRGLQLLFYSVGIGQISSEVPQNLSASRPQDRQFILSSKKLLLSDSGFYLCAWSSSGGNSPLHFGNGTRLTVT.

In DNA, the CDR3 is TGTGCCAGCAGCGAGCAGGCCCCTCGGTCCTACGAGCAGTACTTC. This codes for CASSEQAPRSYEQYF. The V gene is TRBV9, the J gene TRBJ2-7, with unresolved D. The CDR3 extends over 15 amino acids. Germline V gives CDR1 SGDLS, CDR2 YYNGEE. V was shortened by 3 bases and J by 1 base, with 14 bases between the two germline ends.

This chain links TRBV27 with TRBJ2-6; 10 bases line up with TRBD1. V lost 6 bases to trimming and J lost 1 base; unmatched junction nucleotides: 6. Germline V lookup: CDR1 MNHEY, CDR2 SMNVEV (reference sequence). CDR3 size: 17 residues. CDR3 in amino acids: CASRRDRGVSGANVLTF. The DNA of the CDR3 is TGTGCCAGCAGACGGGACAGGGGTGTATCTGGGGCCAACGTCCTGACTTTC. Full variable domain (outside the CDR3, taken from reference TRBV27 and TRBJ2-6): EAQVTQNPRYLITVTGKKLTVTCSQNMNHEYMSWYRQDPGLGLRQIYYSMNVEVTDKGDVPEGYKVSRKEKRNFPLILESPSPNQTSLYFCASRRDRGVSGANVLTFGAGSRLTVL.

This sequence joins TRBV7-2 and TRBJ1-3, with a weak D call TRBD1 (6 bases). The length of the CDR3 is 16 residues. CDR1 is SGHTA and CDR2 is FQGNSA in the germline V gene. With 3 bases removed from V and 0 bases from J, the gap between germline ends came to 12 bases. The CDR3 is CASSLRGALSGNTIYF. CDR3 nucleotides: TGTGCCAGCAGCTTGCGGGGGGCCCTCTCTGGAAACACCATATATTTT.

In its sample, this clone was seen a few times. The chain joins TRBV5-1 to TRBJ1-2; 7 positions match TRBD1. The CDR3 runs to 12 residues. V was clipped by 4 bases and J by 14 bases; unmatched bases: 11. The germline gives CDR1 SGHRS, CDR2 YFSETQ. CDR3 sequence reads: CASSTGQPDRTF. In nucleotides, the CDR3 is TGCGCCAGCAGCACGGGACAGCCGGATAGGACCTTC.

This chain uses TRBV6-6 with TRBJ2-7; D call uncertain. CDR3 size: 12 residues. CDR1 MNHNY and CDR2 SVGAGI come from the germline V gene (reference sequence). This CDR3 reads CASIAASYEQYF. CDR3 nucleotide sequence: TGTGCGAGTATTGCGGCTTCCTACGAGCAGTACTTC.

The chain is built from TRBV5-1 and TRBJ1-5, with D unresolved. The CDR3 is 15 amino acids. The germline V gene encodes CDR1 SGHRS and CDR2 YFSETQ. The ends were cut back, 4 bases at V and 1 base at J, with 12 bases in the middle. The CDR3 here is CASSKDTASNQPQHF. The CDR3, as DNA: TGCGCCAGCAGCAAAGACACGGCCAGCAATCAGCCCCAGCATTTT.

The J gene is TRBJ1-2, the V gene TRBV7-2; tentative D call: TRBD1 (6 bases). This CDR3 contains 15 residues. V was pared by 0 bases and J by 4 bases, with 12 bases between. Germline-derived CDR1 and CDR2 are SGHTA and FQGNSA. The CDR3 loop reads CASSLASVGGYGYTF. The CDR3 bases are TGTGCCAGCAGCTTAGCGTCGGTAGGGGGCTATGGCTACACCTTC.

This clone was seen only once. The chain links TRBV5-1 to TRBJ1-2, with 10 bases lining up with TRBD1. The CDR3 loop spans 16 amino acids. Germline trimming cut 4 bases from V and 1 base from J; bases unmatched to any gene: 7. Per germline, CDR1 SGHRS and CDR2 YFSETQ. The CDR3 protein is CASSPPGQGGNYGYTF. The CDR3 coding sequence is TGCGCCAGCAGCCCACCCGGACAGGGGGGTAACTATGGCTACACCTTC.

In regard to this clone: A single base separates this from a much larger clone, so it may be a read error. Other nucleotide sequences from this sample produce the same CDR3. The chain employs TRBV11-3 and TRBJ2-2, with D possibly being TRBD2 (5 bases). The CDR3 sequence is 13 residues long. Germline loops: CDR1 SGHNT, CDR2 YENEEA. V shed 5 bases and J shed 1 base, with 5 bases lying between them. As DNA, the CDR3 is TGTGCCAGCAGCCGGGGGAACACCGGGGAGCTGTTTTTT. The encoded protein is CASSRGNTGELFF.

In this sample, this clone turned up a few times. The rearrangement joins TRBV19 to TRBJ1-2; D gene uncertain. This CDR3 comprises 13 residues. V shed 6 bases and J shed 4 bases, with 12 bases lying between them. CDR1 is LNHDA and CDR2 is SQIVND in the germline V gene (reference sequence). CDR3 DNA: TGTGCCAGTAGCTCGGTGCCGGCCTATGGCTACACCTTC. Protein sequence: CASSSVPAYGYTF.

The chain carries TRBV6-1 and TRBJ2-1; TRBD2 matches 11 bases. Germline CDR1 MNHNS, CDR2 SASEGT. The CDR3 runs 16 residues. V shed 4 bases, J shed 9 bases, and the junction held 11 bases outside the gene matches. Here the CDR3 DNA reads TGTGCCAGCAGTGGACTAGCGGGGACCTCTTTCGGTGAGCAGTTCTTC. As protein: CASSGLAGTSFGEQFF.

This clone was seen a handful of times. The rearrangement uses TRBV6-6 and TRBJ1-5; no clear D. Germline CDR1 reads MNHNY; CDR2 reads SVGAGI (reference sequence). This CDR3 is 14 amino acids long. V lost 0 bases and J lost 7, with 10 bases in between. CDR3 loop: CASSYSPTHQPQHF. The CDR3 DNA sequence: TGTGCCAGCAGTTACTCACCAACTCACCAGCCCCAGCATTTT.

This chain connects TRBV23-1 to TRBJ1-5, with a possible D match to TRBD1 (6 bases). TRBV23-1 is treated as an ORF (open reading frame) with a function not yet certain. CDR3 size: 16 residues. V gave up 0 bases and J gave up 5 bases, with 14 bases separating them. CDR3 DNA: TGCGCCAGCAGTCAATCGTGCGGAGGGGGGCATCAGCCCCAGCATTTT. Translating it yields CASSQSCGGGHQPQHF.

The V and J genes are TRBV5-8 and TRBJ2-1; the D is unclear. V was shortened by 0 bases and J by 4 bases, with 8 bases between the two germline ends. The V gene's germline CDR1 is SGHTS and CDR2 YDEGEE. The CDR3 length is 14 residues. The CDR3 is CASSLGDRYNEQFF. DNA of the CDR3: TGTGCCAGCAGCTTGGGGGATAGGTACAATGAGCAGTTCTTC. The whole variable domain, remainder taken from reference TRBV5-8 and TRBJ2-1, is EAGVTQSPTHLIKTRGQQATLRCSPISGHTSVYWYQQALGLGLQFLLWYDEGEERNRGNFPPRFSGRQFPNYSSELNVNALELEDSALYLCASSLGDRYNEQFFGPGTRLTVL.

The genes are TRBV6-5 and TRBJ2-3; tentatively, D is TRBD1 (6 bases). Germline CDR1 is MNHEY and CDR2 is SVGAGI. Trimming stripped 6 bases from V and 3 bases from J, with 13 bases between. The CDR3 contains 14 residues. The CDR3 loop reads CASSLPGATDTQYF. The CDR3 DNA reads as TGTGCCAGCAGCCTCCCAGGGGCAACAGATACGCAGTATTTT.